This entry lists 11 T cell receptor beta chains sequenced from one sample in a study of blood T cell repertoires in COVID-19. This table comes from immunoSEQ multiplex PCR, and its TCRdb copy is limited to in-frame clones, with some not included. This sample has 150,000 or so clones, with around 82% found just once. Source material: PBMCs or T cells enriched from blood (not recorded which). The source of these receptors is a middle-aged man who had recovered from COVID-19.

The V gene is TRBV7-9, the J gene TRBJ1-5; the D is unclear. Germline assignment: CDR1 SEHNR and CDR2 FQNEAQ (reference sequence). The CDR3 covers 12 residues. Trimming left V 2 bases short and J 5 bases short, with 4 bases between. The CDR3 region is CASSLRDQPQHF. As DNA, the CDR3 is TGTGCCAGCAGCTTACGCGATCAGCCCCAGCATTTT.

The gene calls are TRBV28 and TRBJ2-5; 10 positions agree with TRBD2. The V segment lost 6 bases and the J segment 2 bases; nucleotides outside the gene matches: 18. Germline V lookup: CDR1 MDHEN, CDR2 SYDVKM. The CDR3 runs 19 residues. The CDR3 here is CASSLLLPVQTSGQETQYF. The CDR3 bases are TGTGCCAGCAGCCTTCTTCTTCCGGTTCAGACTAGCGGGCAAGAGACCCAGTACTTC.

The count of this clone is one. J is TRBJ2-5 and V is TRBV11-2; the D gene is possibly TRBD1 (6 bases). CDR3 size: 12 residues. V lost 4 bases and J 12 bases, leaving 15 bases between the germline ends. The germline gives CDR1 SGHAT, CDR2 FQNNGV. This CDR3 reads CASSWAGAEEYF. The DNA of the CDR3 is TGTGCCAGCAGCTGGGCAGGGGCCGAGGAGTACTTC.

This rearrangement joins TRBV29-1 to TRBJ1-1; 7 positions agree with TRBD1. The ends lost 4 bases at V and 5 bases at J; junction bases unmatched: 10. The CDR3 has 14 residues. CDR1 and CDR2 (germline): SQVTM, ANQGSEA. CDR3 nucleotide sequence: TGCAGCGTTGGAGGGGGCGGAAGGGAAACTGAAGCTTTCTTT. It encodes CSVGGGGRETEAFF.

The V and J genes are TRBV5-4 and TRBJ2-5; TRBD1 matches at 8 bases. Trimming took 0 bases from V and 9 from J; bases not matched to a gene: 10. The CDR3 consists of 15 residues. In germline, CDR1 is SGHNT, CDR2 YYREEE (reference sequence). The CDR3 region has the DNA TGTGCCAGCAGCTTGGACGGGACAGGTAACTCGGCCCAGTACTTC. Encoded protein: CASSLDGTGNSAQYF.

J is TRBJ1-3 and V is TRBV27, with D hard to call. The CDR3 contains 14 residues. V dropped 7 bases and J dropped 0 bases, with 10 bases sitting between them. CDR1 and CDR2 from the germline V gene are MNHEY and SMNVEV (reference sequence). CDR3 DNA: TGTGCCAGCAAGTCGGTCCACTCTGGAAACACCATATATTTT. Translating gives CASKSVHSGNTIYF.

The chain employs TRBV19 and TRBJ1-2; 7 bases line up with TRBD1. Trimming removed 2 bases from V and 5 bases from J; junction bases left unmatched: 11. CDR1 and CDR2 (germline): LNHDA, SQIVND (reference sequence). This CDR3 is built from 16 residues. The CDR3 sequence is CASSITRQGLIYGYTF. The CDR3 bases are TGTGCCAGTAGTATAACTCGACAGGGTTTAATATATGGCTACACCTTC.

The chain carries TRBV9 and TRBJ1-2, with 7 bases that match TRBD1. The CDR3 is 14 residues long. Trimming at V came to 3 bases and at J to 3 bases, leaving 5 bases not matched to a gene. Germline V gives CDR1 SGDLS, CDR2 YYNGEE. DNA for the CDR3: TGTGCCAGCAGCGGAGGACAGGACTACTATGGCTACACCTTC. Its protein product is CASSGGQDYYGYTF. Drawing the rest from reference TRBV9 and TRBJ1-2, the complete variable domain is DSGVTQTPKHLITATGQRVTLRCSPRSGDLSVYWYQQSLDQGLQFLIQYYNGEERAKGNILERFSAQQFPDLHSELNLSSLELGDSALYFCASSGGQDYYGYTFGSGTRLTVV.

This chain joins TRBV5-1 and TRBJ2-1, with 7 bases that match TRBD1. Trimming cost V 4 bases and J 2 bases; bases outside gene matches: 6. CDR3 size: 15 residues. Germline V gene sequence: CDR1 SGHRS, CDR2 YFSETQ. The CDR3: CASSPGQEAYNEQFF. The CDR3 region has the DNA TGCGCCAGCAGCCCAGGACAGGAGGCCTACAATGAGCAGTTCTTC.

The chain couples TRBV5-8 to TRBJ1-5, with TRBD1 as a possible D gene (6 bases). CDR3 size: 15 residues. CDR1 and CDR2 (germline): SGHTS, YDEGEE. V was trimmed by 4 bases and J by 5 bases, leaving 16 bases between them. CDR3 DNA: TGTGCCAGCAGCCGGAGGGGGGGCGCCTATCAGCCCCAGCATTTT. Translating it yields CASSRRGGAYQPQHF.

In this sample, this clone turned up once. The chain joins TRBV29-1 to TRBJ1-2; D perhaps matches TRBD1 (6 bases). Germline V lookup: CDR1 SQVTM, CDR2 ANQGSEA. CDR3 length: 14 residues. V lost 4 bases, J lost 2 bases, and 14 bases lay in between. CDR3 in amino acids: CSVVAATGNYGYTF. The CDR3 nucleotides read TGCAGCGTTGTAGCCGCTACAGGGAACTATGGCTACACCTTC. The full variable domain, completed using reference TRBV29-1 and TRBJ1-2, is SAVISQKPSRDICQRGTSLTIQCQVDSQVTMMFWYRQQPGQSLTLIATANQGSEATYESGFVIDKFPISRPNLTFSTLTVSNMSPEDSSIYLCSVVAATGNYGYTFGSGTRLTVV.